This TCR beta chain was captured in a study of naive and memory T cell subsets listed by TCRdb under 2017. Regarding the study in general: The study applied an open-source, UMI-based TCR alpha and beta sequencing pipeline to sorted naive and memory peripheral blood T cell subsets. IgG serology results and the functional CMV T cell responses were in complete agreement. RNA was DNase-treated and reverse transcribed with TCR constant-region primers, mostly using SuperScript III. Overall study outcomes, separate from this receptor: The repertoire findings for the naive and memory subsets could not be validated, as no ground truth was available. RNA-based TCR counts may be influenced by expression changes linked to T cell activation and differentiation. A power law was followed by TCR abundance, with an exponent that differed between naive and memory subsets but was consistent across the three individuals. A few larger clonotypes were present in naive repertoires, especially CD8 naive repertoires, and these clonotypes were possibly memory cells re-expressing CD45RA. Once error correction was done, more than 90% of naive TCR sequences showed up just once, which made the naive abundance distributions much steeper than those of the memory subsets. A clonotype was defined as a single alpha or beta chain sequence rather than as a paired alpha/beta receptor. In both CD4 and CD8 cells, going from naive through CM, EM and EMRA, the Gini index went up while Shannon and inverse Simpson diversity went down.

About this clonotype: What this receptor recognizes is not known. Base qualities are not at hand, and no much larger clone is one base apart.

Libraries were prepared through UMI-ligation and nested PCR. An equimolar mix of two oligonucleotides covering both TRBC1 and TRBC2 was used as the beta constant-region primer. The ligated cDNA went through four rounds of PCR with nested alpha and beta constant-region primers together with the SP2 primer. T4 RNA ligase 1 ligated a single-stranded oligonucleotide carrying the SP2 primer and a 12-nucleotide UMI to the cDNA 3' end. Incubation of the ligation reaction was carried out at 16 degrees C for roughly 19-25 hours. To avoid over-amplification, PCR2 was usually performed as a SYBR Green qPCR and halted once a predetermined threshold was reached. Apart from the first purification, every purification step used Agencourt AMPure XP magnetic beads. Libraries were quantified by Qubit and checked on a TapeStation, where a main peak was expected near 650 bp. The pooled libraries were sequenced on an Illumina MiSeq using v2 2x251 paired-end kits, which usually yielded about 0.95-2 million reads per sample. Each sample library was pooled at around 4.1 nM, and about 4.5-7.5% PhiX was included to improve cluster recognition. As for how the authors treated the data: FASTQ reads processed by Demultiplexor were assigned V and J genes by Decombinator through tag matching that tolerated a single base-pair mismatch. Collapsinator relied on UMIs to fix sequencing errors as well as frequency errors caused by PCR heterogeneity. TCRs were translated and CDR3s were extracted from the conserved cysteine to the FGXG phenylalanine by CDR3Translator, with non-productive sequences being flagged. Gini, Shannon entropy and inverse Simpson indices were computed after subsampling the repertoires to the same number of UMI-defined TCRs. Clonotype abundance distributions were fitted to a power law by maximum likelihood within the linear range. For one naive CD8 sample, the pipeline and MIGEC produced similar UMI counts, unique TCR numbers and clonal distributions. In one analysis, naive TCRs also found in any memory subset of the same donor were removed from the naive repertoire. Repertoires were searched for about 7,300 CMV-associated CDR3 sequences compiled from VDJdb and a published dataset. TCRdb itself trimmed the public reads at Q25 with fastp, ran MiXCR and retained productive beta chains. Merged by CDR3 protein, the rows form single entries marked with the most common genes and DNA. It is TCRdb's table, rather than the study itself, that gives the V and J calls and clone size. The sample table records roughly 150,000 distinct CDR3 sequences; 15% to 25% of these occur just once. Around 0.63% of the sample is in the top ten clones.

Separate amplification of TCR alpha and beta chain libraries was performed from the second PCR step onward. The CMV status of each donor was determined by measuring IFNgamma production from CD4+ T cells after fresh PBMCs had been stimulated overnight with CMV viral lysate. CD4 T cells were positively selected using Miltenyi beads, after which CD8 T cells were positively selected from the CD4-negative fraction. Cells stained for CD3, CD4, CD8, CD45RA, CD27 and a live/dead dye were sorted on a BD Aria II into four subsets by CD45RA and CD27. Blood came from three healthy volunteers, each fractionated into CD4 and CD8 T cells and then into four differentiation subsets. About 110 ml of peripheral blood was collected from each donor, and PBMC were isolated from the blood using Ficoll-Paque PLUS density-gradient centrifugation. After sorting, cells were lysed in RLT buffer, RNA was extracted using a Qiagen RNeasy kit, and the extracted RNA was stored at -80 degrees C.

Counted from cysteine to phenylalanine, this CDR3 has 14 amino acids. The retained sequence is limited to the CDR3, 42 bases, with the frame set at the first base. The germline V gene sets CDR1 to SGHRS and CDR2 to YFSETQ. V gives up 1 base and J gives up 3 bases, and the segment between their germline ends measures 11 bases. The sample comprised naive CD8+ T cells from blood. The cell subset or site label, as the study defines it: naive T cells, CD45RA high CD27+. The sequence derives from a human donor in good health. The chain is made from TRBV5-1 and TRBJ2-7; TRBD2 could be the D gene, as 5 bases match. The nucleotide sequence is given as TGCGCCAGCAGCTTGTGGGATGAGGGCTACGAGCAGTACTTC. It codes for CASSLWDEGYEQYF.